Shown below are 29 T cell receptor beta chains from a single sample sequenced in a study of T cell clones after liver transplantation. Data came from immunoSEQ multiplex PCR; TCRdb stores just in-frame clones and leaves some out. The sample lists about 45,000 clones, about 82% occurring once. Material: CD4+ T cells from blood, obtained 24 months after liver transplant. These receptors came from a human patient who received a liver transplant. Some T cells may arise from the graft donor.

This chain links TRBV7-2 with TRBJ1-3, with a weak D call TRBD1 (6 bases). CDR1 is SGHTA and CDR2 is FQGNSA in the germline V gene. The CDR3 covers 16 residues. V was pared by 6 bases and J by 4 bases, with 19 bases between. The CDR3 nucleotides are TGTGCCAGCAGTCGAGGAGGGGGGCTGACGGGAAACACCATATATTTT. Protein: CASSRGGGLTGNTIYF.

This rearrangement joins TRBV19 to TRBJ2-3; tentatively, D is TRBD2 (5 bases). This CDR3 is built from 15 residues. V was pared by 8 bases and J by 0 bases, with 15 bases between. Per the germline V gene, CDR1 is LNHDA and CDR2 is SQIVND (reference sequence). As DNA, the CDR3 is TGTGCCAGTGGGCTAAGTGAGGGTAGCACAGATACGCAGTATTTT. Encoded protein: CASGLSEGSTDTQYF.

The chain recombines TRBV6-5 with TRBJ2-7, with D unresolved. CDR3 size: 15 residues. The germline V and J ends were trimmed by 0 bases and 0 bases, with 9 bases remaining between them. Germline CDR1 MNHEY, CDR2 SVGAGI. This CDR3 is CASSYSRSGSYEQYF. For the CDR3, the DNA is TGTGCCAGCAGTTACTCGAGGTCAGGCTCCTACGAGCAGTACTTC.

V gene TRBV4-1 combines with J gene TRBJ1-4; the D is unclear. Germline CDR1 MGHRA, CDR2 YSYEKL. The CDR3 covers 17 residues. The ends were cut back, 3 bases at V and 4 bases at J, with 18 bases in the middle. The CDR3 DNA follows: TGCGCCAGCAGCCACCCAAGACGTCAAGGGAGTAATGAAAAACTGTTTTTT. Its protein is CASSHPRRQGSNEKLFF.

V is TRBV10-1 and J is TRBJ2-1; 7 bases match TRBD2. Per germline, CDR1 WNHNN and CDR2 SYGVQD (reference sequence). The CDR3 runs 15 residues. The ends lost 2 bases at V and 7 bases at J; junction bases unmatched: 8. The CDR3 bases are TGCGCCAGCAGTGAGCATGGACTAGTGAGTAATGAGCAGTTCTTC. Translating gives CASSEHGLVSNEQFF.

V gene TRBV27 combines with J gene TRBJ2-7; D uncertain. V was clipped by 10 bases and J by 4 bases, with 14 bases between them. The germline V gene encodes CDR1 MNHEY and CDR2 SMNVEV (reference sequence). The length of the CDR3 is 12 residues. As DNA, the CDR3 is TGTGCCACCGCCCACTCGAAGTACGAGCAGTACTTC. Protein: CATAHSKYEQYF.

The count of this clone is one. This sequence joins TRBV9 and TRBJ1-5, with D maybe TRBD1 (5 bases). Germline V gene lookup returns CDR1 SGDLS and CDR2 YYNGEE. The CDR3 consists of 15 residues. Trimming stripped 4 bases from V and 0 bases from J, with 11 bases between. The CDR3 is CASSRDSYSNQPQHF. In nucleotides, the CDR3 is TGTGCCAGCAGCCGCGACAGTTATAGCAATCAGCCCCAGCATTTT.

For the CDR3, the DNA is TGTGCCAGCGGGGGCAGAAGCTACGAGCAGTACTTC. This encodes CASGGRSYEQYF. The chain couples TRBV7-9 to TRBJ2-7; TRBD1 might be the D (6 bases). The CDR3 totals 12 residues. Germline CDR1 reads SEHNR; CDR2 reads FQNEAQ (reference sequence). Trimming pared 8 bases from V and 3 bases from J, leaving 11 bases between.

The chain is built from TRBV6-1 and TRBJ1-2; D may be TRBD1 (6 bases). This CDR3 comprises 18 residues. Germline V gene lookup returns CDR1 MNHNS and CDR2 SASEGT. V lost 4 bases to trimming and J lost 2 bases, with 23 bases between them. The CDR3 spells CASSAPDGQISSNYGYTF. For the CDR3, the DNA is TGTGCCAGCAGTGCCCCAGACGGACAGATTTCTTCCAACTATGGCTACACCTTC.

This sequence joins TRBV27 and TRBJ1-1; no clear D. CDR3 length: 15 amino acids. The germline CDR1 and CDR2 sequences are MNHEY and SMNVEV (reference sequence). The germline V and J ends were trimmed by 5 bases and 0 bases, with 13 bases remaining between them. CDR3 sequence reads: CASSPYGPVNTEAFF. CDR3 nucleotide sequence: TGTGCCAGCAGTCCCTACGGCCCCGTGAACACTGAAGCTTTCTTT.

This chain uses TRBV11-1 with TRBJ2-2; no clear D. This CDR3 comprises 14 residues. The V end lost 5 bases, the J end lost 0 bases, and 7 bases lay between the germline ends. The V gene's germline CDR1 is SGHAT and CDR2 FQDESV (reference sequence). The CDR3 DNA sequence: TGTGCCAGCAGCCTGACACCGAACACCGGGGAGCTGTTTTTT. Its translation is CASSLTPNTGELFF.

V gene TRBV11-1 combines with J gene TRBJ1-1; TRBD1 matches at 12 bases. This CDR3 spans 16 amino acids. With 5 bases clipped from V and 3 bases from J, the junction kept 7 bases outside the gene matches. Germline lookup yields CDR1 SGHAT and CDR2 FQDESV (reference sequence). CDR3 DNA sequence: TGTGCCAGCAGCACCGGGACAGGGGGCGAGTACACTGAAGCTTTCTTT. It translates to CASSTGTGGEYTEAFF.

The chain is built from TRBV2 and TRBJ2-5; D assignment may be TRBD1 or TRBD2 (6 bases each). CDR1 is SNHLY, CDR2 FYNNEI, per germline. The CDR3 spans 14 residues. V was shortened by 5 bases and J by 1 base, with 11 bases between the two germline ends. This CDR3 reads CASSLQGGQETQYF. The DNA for the CDR3 is TGTGCCAGCAGTCTACAGGGAGGCCAAGAGACCCAGTACTTC.

The chain has TRBV19 and TRBJ1-2, with D hard to call. The CDR3 loop spans 15 amino acids. V was trimmed by 5 bases and J by 2 bases, leaving 15 bases between them. CDR1 and CDR2 (germline): LNHDA, SQIVND (reference sequence). The CDR3 DNA follows: TGTGCCAGTAGTCCATCCCTTTATACCAACTATGGCTACACCTTC. It codes for CASSPSLYTNYGYTF. Supplemented by reference TRBV19 and TRBJ1-2, the full variable domain reads DGGITQSPKYLFRKEGQNVTLSCEQNLNHDAMYWYRQDPGQGLRLIYYSQIVNDFQKGDIAEGYSVSREKKESFPLTVTSAQKNPTAFYLCASSPSLYTNYGYTFGSGTRLTVV.

J is TRBJ1-1 and V is TRBV14; D gene uncertain. This CDR3 is built from 15 residues. Germline lookup yields CDR1 SGHDN and CDR2 FVKESK. V dropped 1 base and J dropped 2 bases, with 11 bases sitting between them. The CDR3, as DNA: TGTGCCAGCAGCCAAGGAACGGGGTACAACACTGAAGCTTTCTTT. Translated, it gives CASSQGTGYNTEAFF.

This clone was seen more than once but under ten times. The J gene is TRBJ2-5, the V gene TRBV5-1; no definite D call. Germline values: CDR1 SGHRS, CDR2 YFSETQ. V was shortened by 3 bases and J by 5 bases, with 17 bases between the two germline ends. CDR3 size: 15 residues. As DNA, the CDR3 is TGCGCCAGCAGCTCCACAAACCCCTGGTTGGAGACCCAGTACTTC. This gives the protein CASSSTNPWLETQYF.

The gene calls are TRBV19 and TRBJ1-2, with D uncertain. The ends were cut back, 2 bases at V and 4 bases at J, with 8 bases in the middle. The CDR3 loop spans 13 amino acids. Germline V gives CDR1 LNHDA, CDR2 SQIVND (reference sequence). The CDR3 reads CASSILQTYGYTF. DNA of the CDR3: TGTGCCAGTAGTATACTCCAGACCTATGGCTACACCTTC.

The CDR3 loop is CASSLLSISGNTIYF. Written as DNA, the CDR3 is TGTGCCAGCAGTTTATTGTCCATCTCTGGAAACACCATATATTTT. The chain combines TRBV28 with TRBJ1-3; D unresolved. The CDR3 runs 15 residues. CDR1 MDHEN and CDR2 SYDVKM come from the germline V gene. V was clipped by 1 base and J by 0 bases, with 7 bases between them.

V and J are TRBV28 and TRBJ2-7, with a weak D call TRBD1 (7 bases). The CDR3 covers 14 residues. CDR1 and CDR2 (germline): MDHEN, SYDVKM. The V end was cut by 1 base, the J end by 6 bases, with 13 bases between. Here the CDR3 reads CASSLYTQGGEQYF. CDR3 nucleotides: TGTGCCAGCAGTTTATACACCCAGGGGGGCGAGCAGTACTTC.

The chain uses TRBV28 and TRBJ2-7; TRBD1 is a possible D gene (5 bases). Trimming took 6 bases from V and 6 from J, leaving 12 bases between them. Germline CDR1 reads MDHEN; CDR2 reads SYDVKM. This CDR3 comprises 12 residues. CDR3 bases: TGTGCCAGCAGCTCTCCAGGGTTCGAGCAGTACTTC. Residues: CASSSPGFEQYF.

V and J are TRBV2 and TRBJ2-5; maybe TRBD2 (5 bases). Between the trimmed V and J ends, which lost 6 bases and 3 bases, there was a span of 17 bases. This CDR3 has 15 residues. Germline CDR1 reads SNHLY; CDR2 reads FYNNEI. The DNA for the CDR3 is TGTGCCAGCAGGGGCCACCGGGAAAGAAAAGAGACCCAGTACTTC. Its protein is CASRGHRERKETQYF.

The genes are TRBV7-9 and TRBJ2-7; D gene uncertain. Trimming cost V 5 bases and J 5 bases, with 19 bases left between them. Germline V CDR1 and CDR2: SEHNR, FQNEAQ (reference sequence). The CDR3 is 15 amino acids. The CDR3 nucleotides read TGTGCCAGCAGCGGACCGGGCCCCATTATGCACGAGCAGTACTTC. Encoded protein: CASSGPGPIMHEQYF.

CDR3: CAISESAAGYNEQFF. CDR3 nucleotides: TGTGCCATCAGTGAGTCGGCCGCGGGCTACAATGAGCAGTTCTTC. This chain uses TRBV10-3 with TRBJ2-1, with D perhaps TRBD2 (5 bases). V lost 0 bases, J lost 3 bases, and 9 bases lay in between. Germline CDR1 is ENHRY and CDR2 is SYGVKD. The CDR3 has 15 residues.

CDR3 nucleotide sequence: TGTGCCAGCAAGGGGTCAGGGGGCGCTGAAGCTTTCTTT. As protein: CASKGSGGAEAFF. The genes are TRBV25-1 and TRBJ1-1; 8 bases agree with TRBD1. CDR1 is MGHDK, CDR2 SYGVNS, per germline. The V and J ends lost 7 bases and 6 bases, in that order; junction bases with no gene match: 7. The length of the CDR3 is 13 residues.

The chain has TRBV6-5 and TRBJ1-3, with a possible D match to TRBD1 (6 bases). CDR1 MNHEY and CDR2 SVGAGI come from the germline V gene. V dropped 8 bases and J dropped 4 bases, with 15 bases sitting between them. This CDR3 is 14 amino acids long. The CDR3 loop is CASRSPGAGNTIYF. The CDR3 DNA follows: TGTGCCAGCCGATCCCCAGGGGCCGGAAACACCATATATTTT.

V is TRBV19 and J is TRBJ2-7; 9 bases map to TRBD1. The CDR3 sequence is 15 residues long. V lost 6 bases and J lost 2; bases outside the gene matches: 8. Germline CDR1 is LNHDA and CDR2 is SQIVND (reference sequence). The CDR3 sequence is CASSQQQGATYEQYF. The CDR3 coding sequence is TGTGCCAGTAGCCAACAACAGGGGGCAACCTACGAGCAGTACTTC.

The V gene is TRBV7-8, the J gene TRBJ2-7; 8 bases align to TRBD1. CDR1 and CDR2 from the germline V gene are SGHVS and FQNEAQ. The CDR3 contains 13 residues. After removal of 5 bases from V and 6 bases from J, the junction contained 6 bases not matched to a gene. The CDR3 region has the DNA TGTGCCAGCAGCCCCCGACAGGGGATCGAGCAGTACTTC. As protein: CASSPRQGIEQYF.

The V and J genes are TRBV14 and TRBJ2-7; D may be TRBD1 or TRBD2 (5 bases each). In germline, CDR1 is SGHDN, CDR2 FVKESK. The CDR3 is 16 amino acids. The V gene lost 4 bases and the J gene lost 0 bases, with 16 bases spanning the gap. CDR3 amino acids: CASSPPGATTSYEQYF. DNA of the CDR3: TGTGCCAGCAGCCCTCCTGGGGCGACTACCTCCTACGAGCAGTACTTC.

This clone was recorded only once. The chain employs TRBV7-8 and TRBJ1-1; D possibly corresponds to TRBD1 (5 bases). The V end lost 5 bases, the J end lost 1 base, and 14 bases lay between the germline ends. This CDR3 has 15 residues. The germline V gene has CDR1 SGHVS and CDR2 FQNEAQ. In DNA form, the CDR3 reads TGTGCCAGCAGCATCGGAGGGAGGGGGAACACTGAAGCTTTCTTT. Protein sequence: CASSIGGRGNTEAFF.